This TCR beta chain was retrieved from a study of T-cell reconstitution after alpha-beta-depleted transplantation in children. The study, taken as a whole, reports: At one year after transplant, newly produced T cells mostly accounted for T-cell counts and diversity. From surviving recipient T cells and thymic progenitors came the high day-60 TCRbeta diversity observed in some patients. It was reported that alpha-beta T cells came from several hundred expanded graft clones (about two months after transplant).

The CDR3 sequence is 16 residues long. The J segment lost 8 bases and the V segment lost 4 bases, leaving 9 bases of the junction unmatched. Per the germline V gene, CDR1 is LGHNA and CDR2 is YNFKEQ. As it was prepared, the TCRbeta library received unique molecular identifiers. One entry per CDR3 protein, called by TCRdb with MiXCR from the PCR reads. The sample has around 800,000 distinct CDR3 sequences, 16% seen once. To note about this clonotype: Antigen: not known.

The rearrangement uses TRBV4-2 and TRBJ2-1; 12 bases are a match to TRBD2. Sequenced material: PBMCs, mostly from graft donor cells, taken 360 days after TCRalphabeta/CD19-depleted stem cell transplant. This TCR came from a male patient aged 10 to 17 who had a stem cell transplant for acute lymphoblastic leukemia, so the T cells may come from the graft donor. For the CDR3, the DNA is TGTGCCAGCAGCCGGATTCGACTAGCGGGAGACTATGAGCAGTTCTTC. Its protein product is CASSRIRLAGDYEQFF.